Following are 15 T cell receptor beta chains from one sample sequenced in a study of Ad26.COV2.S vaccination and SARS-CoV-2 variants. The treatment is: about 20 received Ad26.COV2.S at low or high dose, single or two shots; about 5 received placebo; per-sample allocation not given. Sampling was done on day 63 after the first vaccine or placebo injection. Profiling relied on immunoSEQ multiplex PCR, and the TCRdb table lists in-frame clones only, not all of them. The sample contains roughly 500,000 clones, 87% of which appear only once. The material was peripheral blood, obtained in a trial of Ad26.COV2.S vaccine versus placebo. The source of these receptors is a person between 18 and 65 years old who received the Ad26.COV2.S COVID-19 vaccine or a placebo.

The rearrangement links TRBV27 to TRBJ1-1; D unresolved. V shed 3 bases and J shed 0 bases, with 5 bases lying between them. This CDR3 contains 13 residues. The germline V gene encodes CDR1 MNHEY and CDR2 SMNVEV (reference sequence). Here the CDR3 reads CASSFRMNTEAFF. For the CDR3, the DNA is TGTGCCAGCAGTTTCCGGATGAACACTGAAGCTTTCTTT.

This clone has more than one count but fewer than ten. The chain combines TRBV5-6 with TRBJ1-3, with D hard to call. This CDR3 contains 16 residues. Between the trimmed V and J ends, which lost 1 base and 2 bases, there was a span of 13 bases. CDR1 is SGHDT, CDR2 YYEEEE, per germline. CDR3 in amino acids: CASSLSGRNTGNTIYF. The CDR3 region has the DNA TGTGCCAGCAGCTTGTCAGGTCGGAATACTGGAAACACCATATATTTT.

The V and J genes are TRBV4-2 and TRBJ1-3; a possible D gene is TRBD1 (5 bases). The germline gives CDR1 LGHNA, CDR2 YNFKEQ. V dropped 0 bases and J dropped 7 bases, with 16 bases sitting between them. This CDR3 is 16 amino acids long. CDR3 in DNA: TGTGCCAGCAGCCAAGATCCGGGGACCTTCGGTAACACCATATATTTT. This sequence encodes CASSQDPGTFGNTIYF.

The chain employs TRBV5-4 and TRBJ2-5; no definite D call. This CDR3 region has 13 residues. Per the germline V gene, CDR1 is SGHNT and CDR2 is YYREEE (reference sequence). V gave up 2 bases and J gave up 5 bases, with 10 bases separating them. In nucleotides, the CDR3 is TGTGCCAGCAGCTTCGTAGGGCAGGAGACCCAGTACTTC. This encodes CASSFVGQETQYF.

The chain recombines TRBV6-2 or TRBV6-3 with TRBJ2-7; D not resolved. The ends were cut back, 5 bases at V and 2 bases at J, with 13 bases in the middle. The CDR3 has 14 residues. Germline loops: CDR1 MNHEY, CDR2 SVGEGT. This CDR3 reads CASSDPGPTYEQYF. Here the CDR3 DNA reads TGTGCCAGCAGTGACCCAGGTCCCACCTACGAGCAGTACTTC.

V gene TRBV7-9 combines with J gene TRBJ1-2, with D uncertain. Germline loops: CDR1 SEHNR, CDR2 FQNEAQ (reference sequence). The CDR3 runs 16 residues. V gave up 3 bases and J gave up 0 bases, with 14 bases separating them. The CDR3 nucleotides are TGTGCCAGCAGCTTCCCTCTGACGGGTCCTAACTATGGCTACACCTTC. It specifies CASSFPLTGPNYGYTF. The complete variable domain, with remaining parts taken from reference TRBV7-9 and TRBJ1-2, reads DTGVSQNPRHKITKRGQNVTFRCDPISEHNRLYWYRQTLGQGPEFLTYFQNEAQLEKSRLLSDRFSAERPKGSFSTLEIQRTEQGDSAMYLCASSFPLTGPNYGYTFGSGTRLTVV.

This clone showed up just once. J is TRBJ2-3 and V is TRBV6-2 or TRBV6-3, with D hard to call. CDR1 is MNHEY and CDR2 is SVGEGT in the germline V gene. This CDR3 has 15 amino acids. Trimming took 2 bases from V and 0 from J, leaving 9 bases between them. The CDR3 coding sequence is TGTGCCAGCAGTTACACAACAGTTAGCACAGATACGCAGTATTTT. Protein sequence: CASSYTTVSTDTQYF.

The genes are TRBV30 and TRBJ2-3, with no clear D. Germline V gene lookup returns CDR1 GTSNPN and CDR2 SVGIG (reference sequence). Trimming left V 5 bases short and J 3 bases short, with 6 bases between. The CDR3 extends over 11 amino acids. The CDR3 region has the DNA TGTGCCTGGGACAATACAGATACGCAGTATTTT. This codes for CAWDNTDTQYF.

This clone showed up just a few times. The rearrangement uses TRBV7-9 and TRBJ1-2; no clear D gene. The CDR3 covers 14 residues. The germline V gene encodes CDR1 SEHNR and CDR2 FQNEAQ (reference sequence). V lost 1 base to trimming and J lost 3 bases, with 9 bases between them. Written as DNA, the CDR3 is TGTGCCAGCAGCTTAGGTCCGGTCGACTATGGCTACACCTTC. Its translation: CASSLGPVDYGYTF. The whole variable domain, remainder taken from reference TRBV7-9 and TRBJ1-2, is DTGVSQNPRHKITKRGQNVTFRCDPISEHNRLYWYRQTLGQGPEFLTYFQNEAQLEKSRLLSDRFSAERPKGSFSTLEIQRTEQGDSAMYLCASSLGPVDYGYTFGSGTRLTVV.

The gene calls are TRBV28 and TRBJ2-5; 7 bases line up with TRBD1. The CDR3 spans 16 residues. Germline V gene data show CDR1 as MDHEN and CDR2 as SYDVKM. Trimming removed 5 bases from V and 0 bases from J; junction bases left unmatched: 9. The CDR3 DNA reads TGTGCCAGCAGTCTCTCCGGGACAGCTCACCAAGAGACCCAGTACTTC. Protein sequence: CASSLSGTAHQETQYF. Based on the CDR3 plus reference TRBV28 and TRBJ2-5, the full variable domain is DVKVTQSSRYLVKRTGEKVFLECVQDMDHENMFWYRQDPGLGLRLIYFSYDVKMKEKGDIPEGYSVSREKKERFSLILESASTNQTSMYLCASSLSGTAHQETQYFGPGTRLLVL.

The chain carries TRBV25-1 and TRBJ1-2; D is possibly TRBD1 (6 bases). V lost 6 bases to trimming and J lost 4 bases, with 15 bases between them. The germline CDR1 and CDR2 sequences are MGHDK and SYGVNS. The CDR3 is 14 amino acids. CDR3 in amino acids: CASRGGAGVYGYTF. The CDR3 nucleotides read TGTGCCAGCAGAGGGGGAGCAGGAGTCTATGGCTACACCTTC.

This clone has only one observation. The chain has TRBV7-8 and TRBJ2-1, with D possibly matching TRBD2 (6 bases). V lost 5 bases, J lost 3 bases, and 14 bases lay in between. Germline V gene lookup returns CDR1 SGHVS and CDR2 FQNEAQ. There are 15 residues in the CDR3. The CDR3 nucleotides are TGTGCCAGCAGCACCCGGGTAGCGGTCTACAATGAGCAGTTCTTC. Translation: CASSTRVAVYNEQFF.

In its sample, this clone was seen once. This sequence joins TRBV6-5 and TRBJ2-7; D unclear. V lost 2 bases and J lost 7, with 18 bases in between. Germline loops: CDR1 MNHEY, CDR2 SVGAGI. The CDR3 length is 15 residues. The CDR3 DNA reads TGTGCCAGCAGTTACAACGAACTCTTAAATGCTGAGCAGTACTTC. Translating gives CASSYNELLNAEQYF.

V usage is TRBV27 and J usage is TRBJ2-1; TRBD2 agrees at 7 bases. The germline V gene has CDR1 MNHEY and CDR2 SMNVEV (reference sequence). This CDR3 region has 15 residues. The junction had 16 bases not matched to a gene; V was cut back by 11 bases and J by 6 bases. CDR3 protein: CAGSGIQRGLNEQFF. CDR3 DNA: TGTGCCGGGAGCGGGATTCAGCGGGGCCTCAATGAGCAGTTCTTC.

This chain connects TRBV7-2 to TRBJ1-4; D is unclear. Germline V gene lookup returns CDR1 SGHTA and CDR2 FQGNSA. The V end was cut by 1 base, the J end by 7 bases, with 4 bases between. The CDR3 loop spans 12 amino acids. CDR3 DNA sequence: TGTGCCAGCAGCTTAGATCGTGAAAAACTGTTTTTT. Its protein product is CASSLDREKLFF.